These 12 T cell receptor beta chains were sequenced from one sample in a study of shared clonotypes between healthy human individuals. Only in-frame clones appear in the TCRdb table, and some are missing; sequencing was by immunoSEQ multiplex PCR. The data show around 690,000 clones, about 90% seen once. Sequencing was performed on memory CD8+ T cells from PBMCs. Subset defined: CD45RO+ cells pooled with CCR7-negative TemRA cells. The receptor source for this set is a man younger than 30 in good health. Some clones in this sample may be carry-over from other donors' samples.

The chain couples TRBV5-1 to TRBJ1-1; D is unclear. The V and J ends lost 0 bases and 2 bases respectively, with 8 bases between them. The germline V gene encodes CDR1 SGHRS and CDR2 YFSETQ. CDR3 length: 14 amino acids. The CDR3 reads CASSLAVTNTEAFF. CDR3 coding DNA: TGCGCCAGCAGCTTGGCCGTGACCAACACTGAAGCTTTCTTT.

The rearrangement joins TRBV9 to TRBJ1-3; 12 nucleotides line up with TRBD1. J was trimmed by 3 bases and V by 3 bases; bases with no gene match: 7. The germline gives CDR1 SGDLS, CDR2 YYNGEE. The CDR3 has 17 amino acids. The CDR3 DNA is TGTGCCAGCAGCGAGGGGACAGGGGGCATTTTTGGAAACACCATATATTTT. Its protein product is CASSEGTGGIFGNTIYF.

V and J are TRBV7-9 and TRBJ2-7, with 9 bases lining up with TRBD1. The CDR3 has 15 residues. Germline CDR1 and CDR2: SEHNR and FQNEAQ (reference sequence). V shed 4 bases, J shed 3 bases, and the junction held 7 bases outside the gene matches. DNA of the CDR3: TGTGCCAGCAGCTCCGACAGGGGGTTTTTCTACGAGCAGTACTTC. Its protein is CASSSDRGFFYEQYF.

CDR3 sequence (DNA): TGCGCCAGCAGCCTGGATCCCCCTACCGGGACTAGCGGGTTATACGAGCAGTACTTC. The encoded protein is CASSLDPPTGTSGLYEQYF. The chain is built from TRBV5-1 and TRBJ2-7, with 12 bases matching TRBD2. Trimming cost V 4 bases and J 4 bases; bases outside gene matches: 18. Germline lookup yields CDR1 SGHRS and CDR2 YFSETQ. The CDR3 totals 19 residues.

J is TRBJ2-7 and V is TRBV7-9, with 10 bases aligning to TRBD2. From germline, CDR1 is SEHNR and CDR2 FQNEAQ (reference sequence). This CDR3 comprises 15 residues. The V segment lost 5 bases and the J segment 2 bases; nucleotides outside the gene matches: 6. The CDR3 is CASSPAAGGTYEQYF. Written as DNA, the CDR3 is TGTGCCAGCAGCCCAGCAGCGGGAGGGACCTACGAGCAGTACTTC.

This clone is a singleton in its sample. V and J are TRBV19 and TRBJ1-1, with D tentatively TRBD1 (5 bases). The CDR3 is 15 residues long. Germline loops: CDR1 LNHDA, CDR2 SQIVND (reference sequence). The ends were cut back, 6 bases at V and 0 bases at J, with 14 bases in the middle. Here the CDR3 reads CASSPSGTVNTEAFF. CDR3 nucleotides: TGTGCCAGTAGCCCCTCCGGGACGGTGAACACTGAAGCTTTCTTT.

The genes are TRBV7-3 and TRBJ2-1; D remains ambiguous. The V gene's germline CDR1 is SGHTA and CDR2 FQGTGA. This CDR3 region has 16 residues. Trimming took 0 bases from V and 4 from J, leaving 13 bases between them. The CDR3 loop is CASSLTLVSDYNEQFF. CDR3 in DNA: TGTGCCAGCAGCTTAACTCTAGTCTCGGATTACAATGAGCAGTTCTTC.

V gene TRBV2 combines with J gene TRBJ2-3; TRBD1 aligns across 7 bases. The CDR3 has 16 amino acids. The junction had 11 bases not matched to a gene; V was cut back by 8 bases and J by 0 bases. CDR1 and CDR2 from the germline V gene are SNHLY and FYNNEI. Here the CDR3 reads CASEEPGQPSTDTQYF. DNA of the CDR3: TGTGCCAGCGAAGAGCCGGGACAGCCTAGCACAGATACGCAGTATTTT.

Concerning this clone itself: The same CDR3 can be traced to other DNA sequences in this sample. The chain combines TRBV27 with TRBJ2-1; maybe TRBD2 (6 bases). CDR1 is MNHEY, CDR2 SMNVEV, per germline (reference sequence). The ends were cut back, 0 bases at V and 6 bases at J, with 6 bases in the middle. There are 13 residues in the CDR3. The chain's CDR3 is CASSLSGGNEQFF. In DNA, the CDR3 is TGTGCCAGCAGTTTATCGGGGGGCAATGAGCAGTTCTTC.

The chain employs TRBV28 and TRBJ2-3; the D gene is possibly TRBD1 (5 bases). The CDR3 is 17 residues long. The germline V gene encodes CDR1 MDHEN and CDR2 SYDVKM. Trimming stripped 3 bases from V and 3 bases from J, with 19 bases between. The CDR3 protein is CASSFLMGQFETDTQYF. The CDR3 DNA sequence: TGTGCCAGCAGTTTTCTCATGGGGCAATTTGAGACAGATACGCAGTATTTT.

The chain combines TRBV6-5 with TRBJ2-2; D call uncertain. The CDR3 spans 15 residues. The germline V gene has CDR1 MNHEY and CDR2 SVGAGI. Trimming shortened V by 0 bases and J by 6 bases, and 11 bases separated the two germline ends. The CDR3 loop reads CASSYSPILAGELFF. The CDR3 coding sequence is TGTGCCAGCAGTTACTCCCCAATTCTCGCCGGGGAGCTGTTTTTT.

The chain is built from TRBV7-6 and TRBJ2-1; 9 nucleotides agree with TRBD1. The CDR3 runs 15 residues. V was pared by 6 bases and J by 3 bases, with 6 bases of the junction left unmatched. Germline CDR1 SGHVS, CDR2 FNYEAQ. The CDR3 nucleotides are TGTGCCAGCAGTTTACGACAGGGGGTCTACAATGAGCAGTTCTTC. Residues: CASSLRQGVYNEQFF.